Listed below are T cell receptor beta chains from one sample, sequenced in a study of CD8 T cells in Susac syndrome. Each CDR3 protein is one row after TCRdb ran MiXCR on the immunoSEQ multiplex PCR reads. The table records over 95,000 distinct CDR3 sequences, roughly 92% of them present only once. The sequencing input was CD8+ T cells from PBMCs. These receptors were obtained from a human donor in good health. Each CDR3 is given with its conserved first and last residue. Each record gives: D gene, clone size, V gene, J gene, CDR3 DNA, CDR3 protein. A D gene is named only where the DNA matches it firmly. Some rows have no size entry. The others give once, few or many, or a class for an expanded clone.

NA	NA	TRBV5-1	TRBJ1-6	TGCGCCAGCAGCTTGGCCCCGGCAGGGGAAGTATCACCCCTCCACTTT	CASSLAPAGEVSPLHF
NA	few	TRBV14	TRBJ2-7	TGTGCCAGCAGCCAAGATCCCTCATCCTACGAGCAGTACTTC	CASSQDPSSYEQYF
NA	NA	TRBV5-4	TRBJ1-1	TGTGCCAGCAGCTTGACAGGGAGTGGCACTGAAGCTTTCTTT	CASSLTGSGTEAFF
TRBD2	NA	TRBV29-1	TRBJ2-2	TGCAGCGTTGGGGGACTAGCGGGAGGCTCCCGCGGGGAGCTGTTTTTT	CSVGGLAGGSRGELFF
NA	once	TRBV27	TRBJ1-5	TGTGCCAGCAGTTTATCCCTAAGCAATCAGCCCCAGCATTTT	CASSLSLSNQPQHF
NA	NA	TRBV18	TRBJ2-2	TGTGCCAGCTCACCACTCCAGAGCCTCTCTACCGGGGAGCTGTTTTTT	CASSPLQSLSTGELFF
TRBD1	NA	TRBV5-1	TRBJ2-4	TGCGCCAGCAGCTTGGGTCCCGGGACAGGGGGCCTGGCCAAAAACATTCAGTACTTC	CASSLGPGTGGLAKNIQYF
NA	NA	TRBV5-1	TRBJ2-6	TGCGCCAGCTACCCCCTAGCCGGGGCCAACGTCCTGACTTTC	CASYPLAGANVLTF
NA	NA	TRBV4-3	TRBJ1-4	TGCGCCAGCAGCCAAGCAGGGAGAGCTAATGAAAAACTGTTTTTT	CASSQAGRANEKLFF
TRBD1	NA	TRBV9	TRBJ2-3	TGTGCCAGCAGCGTAGTTGGACAGGGGGGCGGCACAGATACGCAGTATTTT	CASSVVGQGGGTDTQYF
NA	NA	TRBV28	TRBJ2-5	TGTGCCAGCAGATTCGTAGCGGCGGGAGAGACCCAGTACTTC	CASRFVAAGETQYF
NA	NA	TRBV4-3	TRBJ2-7	TGCGCCAGCAGCCAAGGGACAGCGCTGAGATCCTACGAGCAGTACTTC	CASSQGTALRSYEQYF
NA	once	TRBV15	TRBJ2-7	TGTGCCACCAGCAGAGGGAGGGATTCGGACGAGCAGTACTTC	CATSRGRDSDEQYF
TRBD1	few	TRBV7-7	TRBJ2-7	TGTGCTAGCAGCCCGGGACAGACCTACGAGCAGTACTTC	CASSPGQTYEQYF
TRBD1	NA	TRBV6-2/TRBV6-3	TRBJ1-2	TGTGCTAGCAGTACGAACACATACAGGGGCAACTATGGCTACACCTTC	CASSTNTYRGNYGYTF
NA	NA	TRBV12-3/TRBV12-4	TRBJ1-1	TGTGCCAGCAGTACTTCCAACAGGGTCACTGAAGCTTTCTTT	CASSTSNRVTEAFF
NA	once	TRBV3-1	TRBJ1-2	TGTGCCAGCAGCCTAAGTTGGCCCCGAGGAGGCTACACCTTC	CASSLSWPRGGYTF
NA	NA	TRBV7-2	TRBJ2-2	TGTGCCAGCAGCTTAAGCCCCGTTGGGGCCGGGGAGCTGTTTTTT	CASSLSPVGAGELFF
NA	NA	TRBV27	TRBJ2-6	TGTGCCAGCAGTTTAGGACGGATCTCTGGGGCCAACGTCCTGACTTTC	CASSLGRISGANVLTF
NA	NA	TRBV6-6	TRBJ2-2	TGTGCCAGCAGGGGAAGCGGGGAGCTGTTTTTT	CASRGSGELFF
NA	NA	TRBV13	TRBJ2-7	TGTGCCAGCAGCTCCCTGGGGGCATCCTCACCATACGAGCAGTACTTC	CASSSLGASSPYEQYF
TRBD1	once	TRBV29-1	TRBJ1-2	TGCAGCGTGCTCCGGGACAGGCCGGTGATGGAGTATGGCTACACCTTC	CSVLRDRPVMEYGYTF